These 7 T cell receptor beta chains share one sample of origin, sequenced in a study of blood T cells in healthy people across ages (dated by TCRdb to about 2015). Libraries were prepared through 5' RACE. Sequencer: Illumina HiSeq 2500. A second PCR of about 6 to 11 cycles was run with a J-beta primer mix and a sample-barcoded 5' primer. TCRdb handled the public reads itself, with Q25 trimming in fastp and clone calling in MiXCR, and kept productive beta chains. Rows with a matching CDR3 protein are joined into one entry that keeps the most common DNA and genes. For this sample there are roughly 1.6 million distinct CDR3 sequences; about 32% appear just once. The ten most abundant clones make up 11% of the sample. The specimen was blood. All receptors come from a woman in her twenties or thirties in good health.

There are a few counts of this clonotype. The chain is built from TRBV5-1 and TRBJ1-1; 7 bases agree with TRBD1. The germline V gene encodes CDR1 SGHRS and CDR2 YFSETQ. V was clipped by 1 base and J by 1 base; unmatched bases: 10. The CDR3 spans 17 residues. CDR3 in amino acids: CASSLNGLGGTNTEAFF. CDR3 bases: TGCGCCAGCAGCTTGAATGGGTTAGGGGGCACGAACACTGAAGCTTTCTTT.

The chain uses TRBV4-1 and TRBJ2-7, with D hard to call. This CDR3 comprises 16 residues. Germline CDR1 is MGHRA and CDR2 is YSYEKL. V lost 3 bases and J lost 0, with 15 bases in between. The CDR3 bases are TGCGCCAGCAGCCATGGCTTCGCAACCGCCTCCTACGAGCAGTACTTC. Translated, it gives CASSHGFATASYEQYF.

This rearrangement joins TRBV7-2 to TRBJ2-3; TRBD2 matches 11 bases. The CDR3 length is 13 residues. From germline, CDR1 is SGHTA and CDR2 FQGNSA. The junction had 3 bases not matched to a gene; V was cut back by 3 bases and J by 10 bases. CDR3 sequence: CASSFSGGDAQYF. CDR3 in DNA: TGTGCCAGCAGCTTTAGCGGGGGGGATGCGCAGTATTTT.

CDR3 in amino acids: CASTPNLAGGQETQYF. In DNA, the CDR3 is TGTGCCAGCACCCCTAACCTAGCGGGGGGCCAAGAGACCCAGTACTTC. This chain joins TRBV7-2 and TRBJ2-5; TRBD2 matches 11 bases. CDR3 length equals 16 residues. The V gene end was trimmed by 7 bases and the J gene end by 1 base; junction bases not matched to a gene: 8. Germline V CDR1 and CDR2: SGHTA, FQGNSA.

The CDR3 region is CASSSPAVGNTIYF. CDR3 sequence (DNA): TGTGCCAGCAGCTCCCCAGCAGTGGGAAACACCATATATTTT. V is TRBV7-9 and J is TRBJ1-3; D unclear. Trimming cost V 4 bases and J 4 bases, with 11 bases left between them. Germline V gene lookup returns CDR1 SEHNR and CDR2 FQNEAQ (reference sequence). There are 14 residues in the CDR3.

The V and J genes are TRBV28 and TRBJ2-7; D remains ambiguous. The V gene's germline CDR1 is MDHEN and CDR2 SYDVKM. V was pared by 7 bases and J by 0 bases, with 16 bases between. The CDR3 length is 15 residues. CDR3 sequence reads: CASTRIMDSSYEQYF. The CDR3 DNA sequence: TGTGCCAGCACCAGAATCATGGATAGCTCCTACGAGCAGTACTTC. Looking up the rest from reference TRBV28 and TRBJ2-7 gives the full variable domain: DVKVTQSSRYLVKRTGEKVFLECVQDMDHENMFWYRQDPGLGLRLIYFSYDVKMKEKGDIPEGYSVSREKKERFSLILESASTNQTSMYLCASTRIMDSSYEQYFGPGTRLTVT.

This clonotype was recorded at least ten times. The chain joins TRBV28 to TRBJ2-7, with 7 bases that match TRBD1. After removal of 3 bases from V and 6 bases from J, the junction contained 5 bases not matched to a gene. The CDR3 consists of 13 residues. From germline, CDR1 is MDHEN and CDR2 SYDVKM. The CDR3 nucleotides are TGTGCCAGCAGTTTCCCGGACAGGCTCGAGCAGTACTTC. Its translation is CASSFPDRLEQYF.